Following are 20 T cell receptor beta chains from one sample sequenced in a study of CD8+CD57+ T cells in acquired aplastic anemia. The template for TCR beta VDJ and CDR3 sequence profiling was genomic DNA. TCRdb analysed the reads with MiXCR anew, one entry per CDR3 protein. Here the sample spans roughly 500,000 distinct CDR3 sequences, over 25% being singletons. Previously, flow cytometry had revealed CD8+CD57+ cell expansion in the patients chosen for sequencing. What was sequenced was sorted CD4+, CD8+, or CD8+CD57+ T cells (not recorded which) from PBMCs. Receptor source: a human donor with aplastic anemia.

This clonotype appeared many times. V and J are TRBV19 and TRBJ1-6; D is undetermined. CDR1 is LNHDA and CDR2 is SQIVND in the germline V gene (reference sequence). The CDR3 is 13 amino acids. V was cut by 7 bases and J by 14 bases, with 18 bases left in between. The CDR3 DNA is TGTGCCAGTACCCCGGGCGGTCTCGGAACCCTCCACTTT. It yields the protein CASTPGGLGTLHF.

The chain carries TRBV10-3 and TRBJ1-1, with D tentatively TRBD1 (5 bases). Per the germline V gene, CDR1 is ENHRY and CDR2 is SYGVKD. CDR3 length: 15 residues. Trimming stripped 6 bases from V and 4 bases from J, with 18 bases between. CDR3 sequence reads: CAIRPPGGVGTEAFF. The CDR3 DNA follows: TGTGCCATCAGACCCCCGGGGGGTGTTGGCACTGAAGCTTTCTTT.

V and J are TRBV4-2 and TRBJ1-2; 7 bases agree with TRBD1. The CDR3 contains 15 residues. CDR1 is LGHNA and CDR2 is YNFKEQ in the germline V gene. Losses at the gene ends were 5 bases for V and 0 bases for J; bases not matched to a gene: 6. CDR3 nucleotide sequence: TGTGCCAGCAGCAGGGGACAGACCTCTAACTATGGCTACACCTTC. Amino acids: CASSRGQTSNYGYTF.

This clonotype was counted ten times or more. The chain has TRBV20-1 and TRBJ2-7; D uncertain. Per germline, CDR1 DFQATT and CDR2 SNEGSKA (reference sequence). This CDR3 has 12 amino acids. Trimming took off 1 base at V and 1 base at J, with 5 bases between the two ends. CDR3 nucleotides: TGCAGTGCTAGAGTTAAATCCTACGAGCAGTACTTC. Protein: CSARVKSYEQYF.

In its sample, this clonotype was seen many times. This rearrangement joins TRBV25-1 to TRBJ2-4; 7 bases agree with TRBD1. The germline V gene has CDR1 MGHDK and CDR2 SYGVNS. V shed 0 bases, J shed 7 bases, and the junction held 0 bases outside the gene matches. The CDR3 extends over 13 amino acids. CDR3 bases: TGTGCCAGCAGTGAATACAGGGGGAACATTCAGTACTTC. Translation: CASSEYRGNIQYF.

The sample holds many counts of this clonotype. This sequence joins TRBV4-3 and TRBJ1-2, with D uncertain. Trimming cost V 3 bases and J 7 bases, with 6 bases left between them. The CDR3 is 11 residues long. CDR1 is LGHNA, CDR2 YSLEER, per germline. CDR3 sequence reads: CASSHHRGYTF. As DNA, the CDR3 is TGCGCCAGCAGCCACCATCGTGGCTACACCTTC.

The CDR3 protein is CASSSTGGSGANVLTF. The CDR3 DNA reads TGCGCCAGCAGCTCGACAGGGGGCTCTGGGGCCAACGTCCTGACTTTC. J is TRBJ2-6 and V is TRBV5-1, with 9 positions matching TRBD1. Trimming cost V 3 bases and J 0 bases; bases outside gene matches: 1. The CDR3 runs 16 residues. Germline V lookup: CDR1 SGHRS, CDR2 YFSETQ.

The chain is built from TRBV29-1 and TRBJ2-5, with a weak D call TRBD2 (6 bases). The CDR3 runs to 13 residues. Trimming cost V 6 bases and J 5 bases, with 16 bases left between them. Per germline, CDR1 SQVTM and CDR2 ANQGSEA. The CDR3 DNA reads TGCAGCGTCAAAGGTGGAGGGACTGAGACCCAGTACTTC. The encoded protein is CSVKGGGTETQYF.

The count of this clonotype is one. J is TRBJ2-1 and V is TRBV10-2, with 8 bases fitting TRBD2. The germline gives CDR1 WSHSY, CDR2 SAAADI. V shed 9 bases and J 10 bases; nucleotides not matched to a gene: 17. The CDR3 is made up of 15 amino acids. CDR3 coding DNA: TGCGCCAGTTGGGGAGGGACTAGACCATCTGGGGAGCAGTTCTTC. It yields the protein CASWGGTRPSGEQFF.

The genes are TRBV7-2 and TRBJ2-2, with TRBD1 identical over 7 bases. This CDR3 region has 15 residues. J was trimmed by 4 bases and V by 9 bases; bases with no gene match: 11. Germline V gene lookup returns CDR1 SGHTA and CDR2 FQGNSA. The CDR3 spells CASRRQGTSTGELFF. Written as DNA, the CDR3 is TGTGCCAGTAGGAGACAGGGCACGAGCACCGGGGAGCTGTTTTTT.

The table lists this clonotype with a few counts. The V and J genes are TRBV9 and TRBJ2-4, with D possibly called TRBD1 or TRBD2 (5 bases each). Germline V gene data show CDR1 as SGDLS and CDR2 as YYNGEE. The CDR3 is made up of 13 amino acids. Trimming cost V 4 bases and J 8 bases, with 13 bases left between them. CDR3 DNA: TGTGCCAGCAGCAGGGGAGACTGGGACATTCAGTACTTC. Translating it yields CASSRGDWDIQYF.

CDR3 in DNA: TGTGCCACCTCCTCGGGACGACAGAGGCATGAGCAGTTCTTC. Translated: CATSSGRQRHEQFF. The gene calls are TRBV11-1 and TRBJ2-1, with D perhaps being TRBD1 or TRBD2 (5 bases each). CDR1 SGHAT and CDR2 FQDESV come from the germline V gene (reference sequence). With 10 bases removed from V and 8 bases from J, the gap between germline ends came to 21 bases. The CDR3 has 14 residues.

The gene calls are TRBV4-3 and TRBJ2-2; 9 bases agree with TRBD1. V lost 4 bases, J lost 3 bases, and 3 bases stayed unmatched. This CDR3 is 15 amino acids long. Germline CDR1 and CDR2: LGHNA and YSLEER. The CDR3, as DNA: TGCGCCAGCAGCCTCTGGACAGGGGACACCGGGGAGCTGTTTTTT. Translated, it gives CASSLWTGDTGELFF.

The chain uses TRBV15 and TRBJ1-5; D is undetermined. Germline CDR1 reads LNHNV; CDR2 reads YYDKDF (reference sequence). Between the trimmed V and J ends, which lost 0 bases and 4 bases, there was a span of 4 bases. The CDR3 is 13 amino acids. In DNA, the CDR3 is TGTGCCACCAGCAGAGATCATAATCAGCCCCAGCATTTT. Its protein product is CATSRDHNQPQHF.

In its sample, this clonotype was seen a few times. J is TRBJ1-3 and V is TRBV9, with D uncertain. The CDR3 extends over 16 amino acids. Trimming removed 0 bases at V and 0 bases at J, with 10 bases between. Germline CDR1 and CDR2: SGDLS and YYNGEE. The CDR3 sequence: CASSVDIRNSGNTIYF. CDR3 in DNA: TGTGCCAGCAGCGTAGATATCCGGAACTCTGGAAACACCATATATTTT.

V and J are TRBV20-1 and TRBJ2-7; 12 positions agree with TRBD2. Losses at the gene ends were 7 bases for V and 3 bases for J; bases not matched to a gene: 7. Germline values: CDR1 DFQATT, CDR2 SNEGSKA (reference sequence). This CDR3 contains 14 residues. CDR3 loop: CSGGLAGLGYEQYF. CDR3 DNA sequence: TGCAGTGGAGGACTAGCGGGATTGGGCTACGAGCAGTACTTC.

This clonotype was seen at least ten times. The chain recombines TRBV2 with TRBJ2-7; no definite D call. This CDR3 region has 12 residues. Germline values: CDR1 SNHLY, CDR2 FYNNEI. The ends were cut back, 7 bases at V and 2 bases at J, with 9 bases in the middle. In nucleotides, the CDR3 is TGTGCCAGCACCCCTAGTCCCTACGAGCAGTACTTC. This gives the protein CASTPSPYEQYF.

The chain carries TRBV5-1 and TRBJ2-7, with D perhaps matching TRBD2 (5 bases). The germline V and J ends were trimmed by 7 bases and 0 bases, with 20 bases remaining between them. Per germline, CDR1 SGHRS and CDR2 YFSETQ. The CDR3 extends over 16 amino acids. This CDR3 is CASGPQGGLLSYEQYF. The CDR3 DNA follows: TGCGCCAGCGGACCCCAAGGAGGCCTCCTCTCCTACGAGCAGTACTTC.

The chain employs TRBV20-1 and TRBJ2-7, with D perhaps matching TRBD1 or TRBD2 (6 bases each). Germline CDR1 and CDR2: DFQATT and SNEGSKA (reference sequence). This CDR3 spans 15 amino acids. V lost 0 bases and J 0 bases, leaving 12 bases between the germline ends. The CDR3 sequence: CSARDPGGSSYEQYF. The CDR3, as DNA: TGCAGTGCTAGAGACCCCGGGGGCAGCTCCTACGAGCAGTACTTC.

The CDR3 bases are TGTGCCAGTAGCTCACAGGGGAACACCGGGGAGCTGTTTTTT. Translating it yields CASSSQGNTGELFF. The chain couples TRBV19 to TRBJ2-2; D possibly corresponds to TRBD1 (6 bases). Germline V gene lookup returns CDR1 LNHDA and CDR2 SQIVND (reference sequence). The V gene lost 6 bases and the J gene lost 1 base, with 9 bases spanning the gap. The CDR3 extends over 14 amino acids.